A selection of T cell receptor beta chains follows, all from one sample in a study of cytomegalovirus exposure and HLA in healthy donors. The method was immunoSEQ multiplex PCR; TCRdb's version includes in-frame clones alone and lacks a portion of them. Of some 110,000 clones listed, roughly three quarters are singletons. The specimen was PBMCs. The receptors stem from a woman aged 18-29 years in good health and CMV-seropositive. CDR3s include the opening cysteine and the closing phenylalanine or tryptophan. The D gene is left open where the match is weak. Expanded clones get a size class; other rows say once, few or many, or leave the size out.

>.|few|TRBV7-8|TRBJ1-2
TGTGCCAGCAGCCCGAGGACAAGTAACTATGGCTACACCTTC
CASSPRTSNYGYTF
>TRBD1|.|TRBV19|TRBJ2-3
TGTGCCAGTAGTATAACGGGACAGGGGGATACGCAGTATTTT
CASSITGQGDTQYF
>TRBD1|.|TRBV25-1|TRBJ2-7
TGTGCCAGCAGTGACAGGGGGAGCTCCTACGAGCAGTACTTC
CASSDRGSSYEQYF
>.|once|TRBV29-1|TRBJ2-1
TGCAGCGTTGTGGGATATGAGAGGGGGCGGGAACCCTCGTACAATGAGCAGTTCTTC
CSVVGYERGREPSYNEQFF
>.|.|TRBV7-2|TRBJ2-7
TGTGCCAGCAGCTCTAGGTCTCTGAGCGAGCAGTACTTC
CASSSRSLSEQYF
>.|.|TRBV5-6|TRBJ1-5
TGTGCCAGCAGCTTACGACAGGACAATCAGCCCCAGCATTTT
CASSLRQDNQPQHF
>TRBD1|.|TRBV5-1|TRBJ2-5
TGCGCCAGCAGCCCAGGACAGGCTCAAGAGACCCAGTACTTC
CASSPGQAQETQYF
>TRBD2|once|TRBV10-3|TRBJ2-1
TGTGCCATCGGGCTAGCGGGAGTGGTCGGGTACAATGAGCAGTTCTTC
CAIGLAGVVGYNEQFF
>TRBD1|.|TRBV5-5|TRBJ2-7
TGTGCCAGCAGCTTGGCTGGACAGGGGGCTTGGGAGCAGTACTTC
CASSLAGQGAWEQYF
>.|.|TRBV18|TRBJ2-5
TGTGCCAGCTCACCACTGGGGAGAGATCAAGAGACCCAGTACTTC
CASSPLGRDQETQYF
>TRBD2|.|TRBV10-3|TRBJ2-4
TGTGCCATCAGTGAGTCGACCGGGACTAGAAACATTCAGTACTTC
CAISESTGTRNIQYF
>.|few|TRBV19|TRBJ1-2
TGTGCCAGTAGTGCCCCACCTAGGCACACCTTC
CASSAPPRHTF
>.|.|TRBV15|TRBJ2-7
TGTGCCACCAGCAGAGACAGTCAAGAATACGAGCAGTACTTC
CATSRDSQEYEQYF
>.|.|TRBV7-2|TRBJ2-5
TGTGCCAGCAGCCCGGAGGGGCTAGCGCTCATACAAGAGACCCAGTACTTC
CASSPEGLALIQETQYF
>.|.|TRBV7-3|TRBJ1-1
TGTGCCAGCAGTCTCAACCCGGACATGAACACTGAAGCTTTCTTT
CASSLNPDMNTEAFF
>.|.|TRBV5-1|TRBJ1-1
TGCGCCAGCAGCTTACATACAGTGAACACTGAAGCTTTCTTT
CASSLHTVNTEAFF
>TRBD1|.|TRBV5-8|TRBJ2-7
TGTGCCAGCAGCGCACCGGGACAGGGGTACGAGCAGTACTTC
CASSAPGQGYEQYF
>.|.|TRBV7-9|TRBJ1-4
TGTTCCAGCAGCGCCCCGGAGGGGAATAATGAAAAGCTGTTTTTT
CSSSAPEGNNEKLFF
>.|.|TRBV28|TRBJ1-5
TGTGCCAGCAGTCTCCGGACAGCTAGCAATCAGCCCCAGCATTTT
CASSLRTASNQPQHF
>.|.|TRBV13|TRBJ2-4
TGTGCCAGCAGCTTAGGCCGGGCAGGGGCCAAAAACATTCAGTACTTC
CASSLGRAGAKNIQYF
>TRBD1|.|TRBV9|TRBJ2-1
TGTGCCAGCAGCGTCGGGACAGGGCCCTCAAGGGAGCAGTTCTTC
CASSVGTGPSREQFF
>TRBD2|few|TRBV5-1|TRBJ2-3
TGCGCCAGCAGCTCATTAGCGGGAGGGCGAACAGATACGCAGTATTTT
CASSSLAGGRTDTQYF
>TRBD1|.|TRBV5-4|TRBJ2-7
TGTGCCAGCAGCCCTGGGACAGGGGGGGTGCAGCCTGCCGAGCAGTACTTC
CASSPGTGGVQPAEQYF
>.|few|TRBV20-1|TRBJ2-7
TGCAGTGCTAGACGGTCCTACGAGCAGTACTTC
CSARRSYEQYF
>TRBD2|.|TRBV15|TRBJ2-1
TGTGCCACCAGCAGCGGGACTAGCGGTTACAATGAGCAGTTCTTC
CATSSGTSGYNEQFF
>TRBD1|.|TRBV5-4|TRBJ2-5
TGTGCCAGCAGCTTTGGAATTCCCCACAGGGGATCGTTCTTACAAGAGACCCAGTACTTC
CASSFGIPHRGSFLQETQYF
>TRBD2|.|TRBV7-9|TRBJ2-5
TGTTCCAGCAGCTCCCTGACTAGCGGGAGGCACCAAGAGACCCAGTACTTC
CSSSSLTSGRHQETQYF
>.|.|TRBV11-2|TRBJ1-1
TGTGCCAGCAGCTTCCCCAGGGGAGGGACTGAAGCTTTCTTT
CASSFPRGGTEAFF
>TRBD1|few|TRBV6-1|TRBJ1-4
TGTGCCAGCAGCCGGGACAGGCAACCGAATGAAAAACTGTTTTTT
CASSRDRQPNEKLFF
>.|few|TRBV11-2|TRBJ2-7
TGTGCCAGCAGCTTTATCTCCTACGAGCAGTACTTC
CASSFISYEQYF
>TRBD2|few|TRBV10-2|TRBJ2-7
TGCGCCAGCAGTGCACTAGCGGACGCCTACGAGCAGTACTTC
CASSALADAYEQYF
>.|few|TRBV6-1|TRBJ2-7
TGTGCCAGCAGTGGGGCCCCACCTTTTCAGACAGACTCCTACGAGCAGTACTTC
CASSGAPPFQTDSYEQYF
>TRBD2|few|TRBV19|TRBJ2-7
TGTGCCAGTAGCCTAATTAGCGGGAGAGTCTACGAGCAGTACTTC
CASSLISGRVYEQYF
>.|.|TRBV5-1|TRBJ2-3
TGCGCCAGCAGCTTGGGAGCCACAGATACGCAGTATTTT
CASSLGATDTQYF
>.|few|TRBV6-5|TRBJ1-2
TGTGCCAGCAGTTTATCAGTAAACTATGGCTACACCTTC
CASSLSVNYGYTF
>.|.|TRBV7-2|TRBJ1-1
TGTGCCAGCAGCTTATACCGTCGGACTGAAGCTTTCTTT
CASSLYRRTEAFF
>TRBD1|few|TRBV6-6|TRBJ2-7
TGTGCCAGCAGCTACTCGTCCCGGGACAGGGAAGACTTC
CASSYSSRDREDF
>TRBD2|.|TRBV4-2|TRBJ2-7
TGTGCCAGCAGCCAAGATCTGAGCGGGACCTACGAGCAGTACTTC
CASSQDLSGTYEQYF
>.|few|TRBV28|TRBJ1-2
TGTGCCAGCAGTTCGGGGAGTTATGGCTACACCTTC
CASSSGSYGYTF
>.|.|TRBV6-6|TRBJ1-5
TGTGCCAGCAGTTACGGGGTTCGGGAGAATCAGCCCCAGCATTTT
CASSYGVRENQPQHF
>TRBD2|.|TRBV4-1|TRBJ2-2
TGCGCCAGCAGCCGACTAGCGGGAGAGGGCACCGGGGAGCTGTTTTTT
CASSRLAGEGTGELFF
>TRBD2|.|TRBV7-2|TRBJ2-5
TGTGCCAGCAGCTTAGTTCCCCGCGGCGGGAGGGCCCGGGAGACCCAGTACTTC
CASSLVPRGGRARETQYF
>TRBD2|.|TRBV7-2|TRBJ2-5
TGTGCCAGCAGCTTAGAAGCGGGAGGGCCAAAGACCCAGTACTTC
CASSLEAGGPKTQYF
>.|.|TRBV4-1|TRBJ1-5
TGCGCCAGCAGCCAGGGAGGACCAGGCAATCAGCCCCAGCATTTT
CASSQGGPGNQPQHF
>.|.|TRBV27|TRBJ1-1
TGTGCCAGCCTCGAGGATACGGTAACTGAAGCTTTCTTT
CASLEDTVTEAFF
>.|few|TRBV5-1|TRBJ2-3
TGCGCCAGCAGCAACGGCCAGGGGGATACGCAGTATTTT
CASSNGQGDTQYF
>.|.|TRBV7-8|TRBJ2-5
TGTGCCAGCAGCCAGCCCGGGGGAGAGACCCAGTACTTC
CASSQPGGETQYF
>.|once|TRBV19|TRBJ1-1
TGTGCCAGTAGTATAGATTTCGGCACTGAAGCTTTCTTT
CASSIDFGTEAFF
>.|.|TRBV11-2|TRBJ2-5
TGTGCCAGCAGCGTCCCCTACCAAGAGACCCAGTACTTC
CASSVPYQETQYF
>TRBD1|.|TRBV7-3|TRBJ1-2
TGTGCCAGCAGCTTAATTAGACAGGGCCGATCCAACTATGGCTACACCTTC
CASSLIRQGRSNYGYTF
>TRBD2|.|TRBV19|TRBJ2-7
TGTGCCAGTAGTATCGGGGGGGAGTTCGTGGACTTCCCCTACGAGCAGTACTTC
CASSIGGEFVDFPYEQYF
>.|few|TRBV5-4|TRBJ2-2
TGTGCCAGCAGCAGGCGGACTTCACCCGGGGAGCTGTTTTTT
CASSRRTSPGELFF
>.|few|TRBV7-9|TRBJ2-3
TGTGCCAGCAGCTCCACGGGAGTGGAAGATACGCAGTATTTT
CASSSTGVEDTQYF
>.|.|TRBV30|TRBJ1-2
TGTGCCTGGAGTTTACAGGACGGTGATGGCTACACCTTC
CAWSLQDGDGYTF
>.|.|TRBV7-9|TRBJ2-7
TGTGCCAGCAGCTTAGGGGGAGGAGAGCAGTACTTC
CASSLGGGEQYF